Listed here are 27 T cell receptor beta chains from one sample, sequenced in a study of blood T cells in healthy people across ages. Using a J-beta primer mix together with a sample-barcoded 5' primer, a second PCR was run for about 6 to 12 cycles. TCRdb reprocessed the 5' RACE reads via MiXCR and lists one record per CDR3 protein. The data contain about 800,000 distinct CDR3 sequences, 20% to 30% of them singletons. These sequences were also reported in another study, on T cells of mothers and their children.

Sequenced: blood. Every receptor here comes from a boy aged 10-17 years in good health.

The rearrangement links TRBV20-1 to TRBJ1-2; no clear D. V lost 3 bases and J lost 5, with 7 bases in between. CDR3 length: 11 residues. Looked up from germline, CDR1 is DFQATT and CDR2 is SNEGSKA (reference sequence). CDR3 sequence reads: CSASSWYGYTF. Written as DNA, the CDR3 is TGCAGTGCTAGCAGTTGGTATGGCTACACCTTC.

This clonotype was seen only a few times. This sequence joins TRBV13 and TRBJ2-7; a possible D gene is TRBD2 (8 bases). Trimming left V 5 bases short and J 4 bases short, with 21 bases between. From germline, CDR1 is PRHDT and CDR2 FYEKMQ (reference sequence). The CDR3 extends over 16 amino acids. The CDR3 is CASSHRTGLAGYEQYF. The CDR3 coding sequence is TGTGCCAGCAGCCACCGGACAGGACTAGCTGGGTACGAGCAGTACTTC.

On this clonotype: An end of the junction differs from the germline gene, which may be a read error. V and J are TRBV12-3 or TRBV12-4 and TRBJ1-1; D unclear. The CDR3 has 13 amino acids. The CDR3 DNA sequence: TGTGCCAGCAGTTTGAGGGTGAACGCTGAAGCTTTCTTT. It codes for CASSLRVNAEAFF.

In its sample, this clonotype was seen a few times. V is TRBV29-1 and J is TRBJ1-1; no firm D call. The CDR3 is 14 amino acids. Germline lookup yields CDR1 SQVTM and CDR2 ANQGSEA. Deletions cut 3 bases from V and 1 base from J, with 12 bases between. The CDR3 nucleotides read TGCAGCGTTGAGTCTCTCGGGGAGAACACTGAAGCTTTCTTT. Amino acids: CSVESLGENTEAFF.

Notes on this clonotype: At one end the junction does not follow the germline gene, possibly because of a read error. The CDR3 loop is CASTLGTDYQETQYF. The CDR3 coding sequence is TGTGCTAGCACTCTTGGGACGGACTATCAAGAGACCCAGTACTTC. The rearrangement joins TRBV27 to TRBJ2-5; D possibly corresponds to TRBD2 (6 bases). The CDR3 length is 15 residues. CDR1 and CDR2 from the germline V gene are MNHEY and SMNVEV (reference sequence).

J is TRBJ1-3 and V is TRBV18, with 9 bases aligning to TRBD1. The CDR3 runs 14 residues. The germline CDR1 and CDR2 sequences are KGHSH and LQKENI. J gave up 9 bases and V 2 bases, and 5 bases lay outside the gene matches. This CDR3 reads CASSPGTGMRTIYF. CDR3 nucleotides: TGTGCCAGCTCACCAGGGACAGGGATGCGCACCATATATTTT.

This clonotype was counted a few times. The chain employs TRBV14 and TRBJ2-7, with 8 bases identical to TRBD1. Per the germline V gene, CDR1 is SGHDN and CDR2 is FVKESK. After removal of 2 bases from V and 5 bases from J, the junction contained 8 bases not matched to a gene. The CDR3 covers 15 residues. The CDR3 DNA is TGTGCCAGCAGCCAACAAGGACAGGGTGGCGACGAGCAGTACTTC. This codes for CASSQQGQGGDEQYF. The entire variable domain, with the rest obtained from reference TRBV14 and TRBJ2-7, is as follows: EAGVTQFPSHSVIEKGQTVTLRCDPISGHDNLYWYRRVMGKEIKFLLHFVKESKQDESGMPNNRFLAERTGGTYSTLKVQPAELEDSGVYFCASSQQGQGGDEQYFGPGTRLTVT.

For the CDR3, the DNA is TGTGCCAGCAGCCCGGGGGGGTCCCGTGATGGCTACACCTTC. Amino acids: CASSPGGSRDGYTF. The chain uses TRBV7-3 and TRBJ1-2; D is perhaps TRBD1 (5 bases). Looked up from germline, CDR1 is SGHTA and CDR2 is FQGTGA. V lost 5 bases and J 6 bases, leaving 16 bases between the germline ends. This CDR3 has 14 amino acids. Full variable domain (missing parts from reference TRBV7-3 and TRBJ1-2): GAGVSQTPSNKVTEKGKYVELRCDPISGHTALYWYRQSLGQGPEFLIYFQGTGAADDSGLPNDRFFAVRPEGSVSTLKIQRTERGDSAVYLCASSPGGSRDGYTFGSGTRLTVV.

The genes are TRBV18 and TRBJ2-7, with 9 bases fitting TRBD2. Germline V gene lookup returns CDR1 KGHSH and CDR2 LQKENI. The ends lost 0 bases at V and 6 bases at J; junction bases unmatched: 9. This CDR3 has 16 residues. The CDR3 sequence is CASSPPGLAGGGEQYF. The CDR3 DNA reads TGTGCCAGCTCACCACCGGGACTAGCCGGTGGGGGCGAGCAGTACTTC.

V usage is TRBV12-3 or TRBV12-4 and J usage is TRBJ2-5, with TRBD1 matching over 7 bases. The ends lost 7 bases at V and 0 bases at J; junction bases unmatched: 8. The CDR3 runs 15 residues. CDR3 sequence (DNA): TGTGCCAGCACTCCCGGGACAGCGTACCAAGAGACCCAGTACTTC. This gives the protein CASTPGTAYQETQYF.

The V and J genes are TRBV27 and TRBJ1-6; TRBD1 might be the D (5 bases). The CDR3 contains 14 residues. Trimming stripped 4 bases from V and 8 bases from J, with 12 bases between. Germline V gives CDR1 MNHEY, CDR2 SMNVEV (reference sequence). The CDR3 here is CASSSTAGHSPLHF. The CDR3 DNA sequence: TGTGCCAGCAGTTCAACAGCGGGACATTCACCCCTCCACTTT.

The rearrangement joins TRBV29-1 to TRBJ2-5; the D gene is possibly TRBD1 (6 bases). The DNA end favors TRBJ2-7, so the J call may be wrong. The CDR3 runs 14 residues. Germline V lookup: CDR1 SQVTM, CDR2 ANQGSEA. In nucleotides, the CDR3 is TGCAGCGTTGAAGATGAGGAACAGGGCTACGAGCAGTACTTC. Its translation is CSVEDEEQGYEQYF.

This chain uses TRBV6-5 with TRBJ2-5; 8 nucleotides line up with TRBD1. The closer fit of TRBJ2-1 to the DNA end suggests the J call may be wrong. Germline values: CDR1 MNHEY, CDR2 SVGAGI. The CDR3 loop spans 15 amino acids. This CDR3 reads CASSYEQGVYNEQFF. In DNA form, the CDR3 reads TGTGCCAGCAGTTACGAACAGGGGGTCTACAATGAGCAGTTCTTC.

The chain recombines TRBV6-1 with TRBJ2-1, with 10 bases matching TRBD2. Unmatched junction bases numbered 3, after V lost 2 bases and J lost 5 bases. The CDR3 extends over 15 amino acids. The germline V gene has CDR1 MNHNS and CDR2 SASEGT. CDR3 sequence reads: CASSELAGAHNEQFF. In nucleotides, the CDR3 is TGTGCCAGCAGTGAACTAGCGGGAGCACACAATGAGCAGTTCTTC.

J is TRBJ2-5 and V is TRBV7-2, with a tentative D call TRBD1 (6 bases). The DNA end is more similar to TRBJ2-7, so the J call may be wrong. CDR1 SGHTA and CDR2 FQGNSA come from the germline V gene. The CDR3 covers 14 residues. This chain's CDR3 is CASSPRDKRLEQYF. In DNA form, the CDR3 reads TGTGCCAGCAGCCCCCGGGACAAAAGGCTCGAGCAGTACTTC.

There are a few counts of this clonotype. The genes are TRBV5-1 and TRBJ2-7; D uncertain. The CDR3 is made up of 13 amino acids. V shed 5 bases and J shed 3 bases, with 12 bases lying between them. CDR1 and CDR2 from the germline V gene are SGHRS and YFSETQ. As DNA, the CDR3 is TGCGCCAGCAGAAGGCTAGAAGGCTACGAGCAGTACTTC. This encodes CASRRLEGYEQYF.

A word on this clonotype: An end of the junction does not agree with germline; a read error may underlie this. V is TRBV4-1 and J is TRBJ2-5; no clear D. CDR3 size: 13 residues. Looked up from germline, CDR1 is MGHRA and CDR2 is YSYEKL. CDR3 loop: CASSQGLLEFEFF. The CDR3 bases are TGCGCCAGCAGCCAAGGCCTCCTAGAATTCGAGTTCTTC.

This CDR3 is CASRLPSLEQYF. Written as DNA, the CDR3 is TGTGCCAGCAGATTACCGTCCCTCGAGCAGTACTTC. This sequence joins TRBV28 and TRBJ2-7; no reliable D call. The CDR3 has 12 residues. V was cut by 6 bases and J by 6 bases, with 12 bases left in between. Germline values: CDR1 MDHEN, CDR2 SYDVKM. The full variable domain, completed using reference TRBV28 and TRBJ2-7, is DVKVTQSSRYLVKRTGEKVFLECVQDMDHENMFWYRQDPGLGLRLIYFSYDVKMKEKGDIPEGYSVSREKKERFSLILESASTNQTSMYLCASRLPSLEQYFGPGTRLTVT.

The chain joins TRBV6-2 or TRBV6-3 to TRBJ2-7; D uncertain. The V and J ends lost 0 bases and 1 base respectively, with 13 bases between them. The CDR3 extends over 16 amino acids. The germline gives CDR1 MNHEY, CDR2 SVGEGT. The CDR3 spells CASSYSLDDLSYEQYF. The CDR3 nucleotides read TGTGCCAGCAGTTACTCGCTGGATGACTTATCCTACGAGCAGTACTTC.

This clonotype came up a few times. The genes are TRBV5-5 and TRBJ2-1; D uncertain. TRBJ2-7 explains the end of the DNA better; the J call may be wrong. The germline V gene has CDR1 SGHKS and CDR2 YYEKEE (reference sequence). The CDR3 is made up of 12 amino acids. The CDR3 protein is CASSSERAEQYF. The CDR3 region has the DNA TGTGCCAGCAGCTCCGAGAGAGCCGAGCAGTACTTC.

This clonotype was seen once. The chain carries TRBV24-1 and TRBJ2-3; D gene unclear. Germline V gene lookup returns CDR1 KGHDR and CDR2 SFDVKD. This CDR3 contains 15 residues. Trimming cost V 3 bases and J 3 bases, with 12 bases left between them. The chain's CDR3 is CATSDRYLGTDTQYF. In DNA, the CDR3 is TGTGCCACCAGTGATCGCTACCTAGGAACAGATACGCAGTATTTT.

In DNA form, the CDR3 reads TGTGCCAGCAGGACATTGGGCGCTTACAATTCCTACGAGCAGTACTTC. Amino acids: CASRTLGAYNSYEQYF. This chain joins TRBV6-2 or TRBV6-3 and TRBJ2-7; D is unclear. Looked up from germline, CDR1 is MNHEY and CDR2 is SVGEGT. Deletions cut 6 bases from V and 1 base from J, with 19 bases between. This CDR3 contains 16 residues.

This clonotype was counted between two and nine times. V is TRBV29-1 and J is TRBJ2-2; 8 bases match TRBD1. The V gene's germline CDR1 is SQVTM and CDR2 ANQGSEA. V lost 6 bases, J lost 5 bases, and 11 bases stayed unmatched. The CDR3 is 15 amino acids. The CDR3 here is CSVDTRTGQTGELFF. Here the CDR3 DNA reads TGCAGCGTCGATACGCGGACAGGGCAGACCGGGGAGCTGTTTTTT.

This clonotype was seen more than once but under ten times. V usage is TRBV5-5 and J usage is TRBJ2-3; TRBD1 matches 10 bases. The ends lost 0 bases at V and 6 bases at J; junction bases unmatched: 7. The CDR3 consists of 16 residues. Per the germline V gene, CDR1 is SGHKS and CDR2 is YYEKEE (reference sequence). In nucleotides, the CDR3 is TGTGCCAGCAGCTTGGTGGCGACAGGGGGCGAGGATACGCAGTATTTT. Residues: CASSLVATGGEDTQYF. The full variable domain, its missing parts supplied by reference TRBV5-5 and TRBJ2-3, is DAGVTQSPTHLIKTRGQQVTLRCSPISGHKSVSWYQQVLGQGPQFIFQYYEKEERGRGNFPDRFSARQFPNYSSELNVNALLLGDSALYLCASSLVATGGEDTQYFGPGTRLTVL.

CDR3 loop: CASSPTGPTGELFF. The CDR3 DNA is TGTGCCAGCTCACCAACTGGTCCCACCGGGGAGCTGTTTTTT. V usage is TRBV18 and J usage is TRBJ2-2; D not resolved. V gave up 2 bases and J gave up 4 bases, with 8 bases separating them. CDR3 length: 14 residues. Germline CDR1 reads KGHSH; CDR2 reads LQKENI.

This clonotype was observed a few times. This rearrangement joins TRBV20-1 to TRBJ2-1; 7 bases fit TRBD2. Trimming at V came to 3 bases and at J to 0 bases, leaving 8 bases not matched to a gene. This CDR3 has 16 residues. Looked up from germline, CDR1 is DFQATT and CDR2 is SNEGSKA (reference sequence). CDR3 coding DNA: TGCAGTGCTAGCGAAACTAGCGTCCTCTCCTACAATGAGCAGTTCTTC. Encoded protein: CSASETSVLSYNEQFF.

This clonotype was observed a handful of times. V usage is TRBV6-2 or TRBV6-3 and J usage is TRBJ1-1; D remains ambiguous. V lost 1 base to trimming and J lost 1 base, with 10 bases between them. The length of the CDR3 is 15 residues. Germline V CDR1 and CDR2: MNHEY, SVGEGT. CDR3 nucleotides: TGTGCCAGCAGTTACTTAACTGGAGGGAACACTGAAGCTTTCTTT. This translates into CASSYLTGGNTEAFF.